The sequence of this TCR beta chain was determined in a study of cytomegalovirus exposure and HLA in healthy donors. Study-wide context: There were approximately 400 genotyped donors. Of these, roughly 82% fell in the genetic ancestry cluster associated with self-reported Caucasian donors.

PCR involved 60 Vbeta and 13 Jbeta primers. Generated by immunoSEQ multiplex PCR, the TCRdb table keeps only in-frame clones and is missing some. The profile shows around 120,000 clones, roughly 88% of them singletons. Findings of the study overall: Cytomegalovirus-associated TCR beta chains were listed, numbering some 150. Rarity marked most TCR sequences, yet some public TCRs occurred in many donors.

For this clone: What it recognizes is unknown.

Healthy bone marrow donors supplied every sample. Germline V gene data show CDR1 as MGHRA and CDR2 as YSYEKL. The CDR3 has 13 amino acids. Trimming pared 1 base from V and 4 bases from J, leaving 8 bases between. The chain links TRBV4-1 to TRBJ2-7; D unclear. The TCR was taken from a boy aged 5-17 years in good health and CMV-seronegative. Sequenced input: PBMCs. The CDR3 DNA reads as TGCGCCAGCAGCCAAGTTGGTAGATACGAGCAGTACTTC. Translation gives CASSQVGRYEQYF.